These 21 T cell receptor beta chains came from one sample sequenced in a study of cytomegalovirus exposure and HLA in healthy donors. Primers included in the PCR were 60 Vbeta and 13 Jbeta primers. Clones were read by immunoSEQ multiplex PCR, and TCRdb kept only the in-frame ones, dropping some. Of approximately 110,000 clones in the sample, roughly four fifths were seen once. Material: PBMCs. All receptors come from a woman between 50 and 59 years old in good health and CMV-seropositive.

This chain connects TRBV5-3 to TRBJ1-6; D remains ambiguous. TRBV5-3 is an ORF, with its function uncertain. This CDR3 has 15 amino acids. V lost 0 bases and J 8 bases, leaving 12 bases between the germline ends. The CDR3 protein is CARSLDLSFHSPLHF. CDR3 in DNA: TGTGCCAGAAGCTTGGATCTGAGTTTTCATTCACCCCTCCACTTT.

Concerning this clone: An end of the junction does not agree with germline; a read error may underlie this. The chain joins TRBV4-3 to TRBJ1-6; D is uncertain. The CDR3 has 15 amino acids. The germline V gene has CDR1 LGHNA and CDR2 YSLEER. CDR3 nucleotide sequence: TGCGCCAGCAGCCAAGAAACGCCTTTTAATTCACCCCTCCACTTC. Translated: CASSQETPFNSPLHF.

The rearrangement links TRBV7-2 to TRBJ2-7; a weak D match, TRBD1 (5 bases). The CDR3 is 14 residues long. V was clipped by 7 bases and J by 3 bases, with 16 bases between them. In germline, CDR1 is SGHTA, CDR2 FQGNSA. CDR3 sequence reads: CASTTKGHYYEQYF. DNA for the CDR3: TGTGCCAGCACCACGAAAGGACACTACTACGAGCAGTACTTC. The full variable domain, completed using reference TRBV7-2 and TRBJ2-7, is GAGVSQSPSNKVTEKGKDVELRCDPISGHTALYWYRQSLGQGLEFLIYFQGNSAPDKSGLPSDRFSAERTGGSVSTLTIQRTQQEDSAVYLCASTTKGHYYEQYFGPGTRLTVT.

The chain recombines TRBV5-4 with TRBJ1-2; D is undetermined. CDR3 length: 14 amino acids. Germline assignment: CDR1 SGHNT and CDR2 YYREEE (reference sequence). Deletions cut 3 bases from V and 3 bases from J, with 12 bases between. DNA of the CDR3: TGTGCCAGCAGCTCCACCGACGGGTACTATGGCTACACCTTC. It is translated as CASSSTDGYYGYTF.

In this sample, this clone turned up once. The chain recombines TRBV19 with TRBJ1-5; the D gene is possibly TRBD1 (5 bases). The CDR3 has 13 amino acids. Germline values: CDR1 LNHDA, CDR2 SQIVND (reference sequence). The ends were cut back, 7 bases at V and 3 bases at J, with 10 bases in the middle. CDR3 DNA: TGTGCCAGTACCCAGGGATCCAATCAGCCCCAGCATTTT. Residues: CASTQGSNQPQHF.

This clone was seen a handful of times. J is TRBJ1-2 and V is TRBV6-5; 10 nucleotides agree with TRBD1. V lost 6 bases, J lost 3 bases, and 1 base stayed unmatched. The CDR3 consists of 13 residues. Looked up from germline, CDR1 is MNHEY and CDR2 is SVGAGI. In DNA form, the CDR3 reads TGTGCCAGCAGGACAGGGGGCTACTATGGCTACACCTTC. This translates into CASRTGGYYGYTF.

The rearrangement uses TRBV2 and TRBJ1-6; 7 bases map to TRBD1. The CDR3 is made up of 14 amino acids. V lost 4 bases, J lost 4 bases, and 1 base stayed unmatched. In germline, CDR1 is SNHLY, CDR2 FYNNEI. As DNA, the CDR3 is TGTGCCAGCAGTGTACAGGGGTATAATTCACCCCTCCACTTT. Its protein product is CASSVQGYNSPLHF.

The gene calls are TRBV7-2 and TRBJ2-7, with a possible D match to TRBD2 (6 bases). This CDR3 contains 16 residues. CDR1 and CDR2 (germline): SGHTA, FQGNSA. V was clipped by 1 base and J by 5 bases, with 18 bases between them. The CDR3 loop is CASSLDSGGSGDEQYF. CDR3 DNA sequence: TGTGCCAGCAGCTTAGATTCGGGCGGCTCGGGGGACGAGCAGTACTTC.

About this clone: This same CDR3 is encoded by further DNA sequences in the sample. The chain recombines TRBV7-9 with TRBJ1-4, with 8 bases aligning to TRBD1. The germline gives CDR1 SEHNR, CDR2 FQNEAQ (reference sequence). CDR3 size: 17 residues. V lost 1 base, J lost 7 bases, and 11 bases stayed unmatched. The CDR3 region is CASSLVNTRGLGEKLFF. CDR3 bases: TGTGCCAGCAGCTTAGTTAATACCAGGGGGCTCGGTGAAAAACTGTTTTTT.

The chain employs TRBV7-9 and TRBJ2-7; D is undetermined. The ends were cut back, 1 base at V and 2 bases at J, with 15 bases in the middle. The germline CDR1 and CDR2 sequences are SEHNR and FQNEAQ (reference sequence). The CDR3 totals 16 residues. This CDR3 is CASSLVFGASPYEQYF. The CDR3 DNA sequence: TGTGCCAGCAGCTTAGTTTTTGGAGCGTCCCCCTACGAGCAGTACTTC.

The chain combines TRBV2 with TRBJ1-2, with 7 bases fitting TRBD1. From germline, CDR1 is SNHLY and CDR2 FYNNEI. This CDR3 contains 15 residues. J lost 7 bases, V lost 4 bases, and 12 bases had no gene match. This CDR3 is CASSGTGKGACGYTF. CDR3 DNA: TGTGCCAGCAGTGGGACCGGGAAGGGGGCTTGTGGCTACACCTTC.

The J gene is TRBJ2-1, the V gene TRBV7-8, with 10 bases identical to TRBD2. CDR3 length equals 15 residues. From germline, CDR1 is SGHVS and CDR2 FQNEAQ. V lost 3 bases, J lost 5 bases, and 4 bases stayed unmatched. CDR3 sequence reads: CASSFQRGGDNEQFF. The CDR3 DNA follows: TGTGCCAGCAGCTTTCAGCGGGGGGGGGACAATGAGCAGTTCTTC.

The chain couples TRBV28 to TRBJ1-3; TRBD1 aligns across 11 bases. The CDR3 consists of 15 residues. Trimming cost V 4 bases and J 6 bases; bases outside gene matches: 5. Per the germline V gene, CDR1 is MDHEN and CDR2 is SYDVKM. For the CDR3, the DNA is TGTGCCAGCAGTTCCGGGGGACAGGGGGTAAACACCATATATTTT. Protein sequence: CASSSGGQGVNTIYF.

V is TRBV27 and J is TRBJ2-1, with D tentatively TRBD1 (6 bases). This CDR3 spans 15 amino acids. V was clipped by 5 bases and J by 6 bases, with 17 bases between them. The germline V gene encodes CDR1 MNHEY and CDR2 SMNVEV (reference sequence). This CDR3 reads CASSAYLTGPNEQFF. The CDR3 DNA sequence: TGTGCCAGCAGTGCGTATCTAACAGGGCCCAATGAGCAGTTCTTC.

The V and J genes are TRBV6-1 and TRBJ1-4; no clear D. V was shortened by 2 bases and J by 7 bases, with 8 bases between the two germline ends. The CDR3 contains 13 residues. Germline CDR1 reads MNHNS; CDR2 reads SASEGT. The CDR3 region has the DNA TGTGCCAGCAGTGAACAGAGGGCTGAAAAACTGTTTTTT. Translating it yields CASSEQRAEKLFF.

The chain couples TRBV5-1 to TRBJ2-7, with D possibly being TRBD1 (6 bases). Germline V gene lookup returns CDR1 SGHRS and CDR2 YFSETQ. The CDR3 has 14 residues. Trimming took off 0 bases at V and 5 bases at J, with 12 bases between the two ends. The CDR3 loop reads CASSLVGAVDEQYF. Here the CDR3 DNA reads TGCGCCAGCAGCTTGGTGGGGGCGGTTGACGAGCAGTACTTC.

The chain uses TRBV7-3 and TRBJ2-1; 7 nucleotides match TRBD2. V was pared by 0 bases and J by 0 bases, with 8 bases of the junction left unmatched. Germline V lookup: CDR1 SGHTA, CDR2 FQGTGA. The CDR3 sequence is 18 residues long. The CDR3 region is CASSLTASGGSSYNEQFF. The CDR3 nucleotides are TGTGCCAGCAGCTTAACCGCGTCGGGGGGAAGCTCCTACAATGAGCAGTTCTTC.

The genes are TRBV28 and TRBJ2-2, with a possible D match to TRBD1 (5 bases). CDR3 length: 12 residues. Germline V gene lookup returns CDR1 MDHEN and CDR2 SYDVKM. Trimming cost V 6 bases and J 3 bases, with 5 bases left between them. The CDR3 nucleotides read TGTGCCAGCAGGACAGACACCGGGGAGCTGTTTTTT. It encodes CASRTDTGELFF.

This chain links TRBV27 with TRBJ2-5, with 7 bases that match TRBD1. The J call is uncertain, as TRBJ2-7 better fits the DNA end. This CDR3 spans 14 amino acids. From germline, CDR1 is MNHEY and CDR2 SMNVEV (reference sequence). The CDR3 sequence: CASSLGDRTYEQYF. CDR3 DNA sequence: TGTGCCAGCAGTTTGGGGGACAGAACCTACGAGCAGTACTTC.

V and J are TRBV5-5 and TRBJ1-2; no definite D call. V was trimmed by 0 bases and J by 4 bases, leaving 10 bases between them. The germline CDR1 and CDR2 sequences are SGHKS and YYEKEE (reference sequence). This CDR3 has 14 residues. The CDR3 coding sequence is TGTGCCAGCAGCTTGGAGAGTGGGAGCTATGGCTACACCTTC. As protein: CASSLESGSYGYTF.

This clone is medium-sized. V is TRBV2 and J is TRBJ2-7; 9 nucleotides match TRBD1. With 9 bases clipped from V and 6 bases from J, the junction kept 15 bases outside the gene matches. Germline values: CDR1 SNHLY, CDR2 FYNNEI. This CDR3 has 15 residues. This chain's CDR3 is CASREMGQGPGEQYF. The CDR3 region has the DNA TGTGCCAGTAGAGAGATGGGACAGGGCCCTGGCGAGCAGTACTTC.